The table lists the clone carrying this TCR beta chain with a few counts. This specimen belongs to a study of T cells in Graves' hyperthyroidism and ophthalmopathy. Germline V gene lookup returns CDR1 MDHEN and CDR2 SYDVKM. After removal of 6 bases from V and 5 bases from J, the junction contained 10 bases not matched to a gene. This CDR3 spans 15 amino acids. The investigators amplified TCR beta CDR3 regions from RNA transcripts. The HTBI primer set was used in a first-round RT-PCR of the TCR CDR3. TCRdb used MiXCR to reprocess the multiplex PCR reads, holding one entry per CDR3 protein. The table lists a few hundred thousand distinct CDR3 sequences, 25% of them singletons, with around 79% in the top ten. For Graves' hyperthyroidism to be stable, ophthalmopathy could not progress within 18 months. The hyperthyroidism was newly diagnosed and had lasted under 2 months; the patients were aged 18 to 65. Under 12 ml fresh peripheral blood yielded the PBMCs.

The rearrangement joins TRBV28 to TRBJ1-5; 7 bases line up with TRBD1. Source material: blood. The origin of this receptor is a man aged 45-60 years with Graves' hyperthyroidism. The CDR3 loop reads CASRGGDRDHQPQHF. CDR3 DNA sequence: TGTGCCAGCAGGGGGGGGGACAGAGACCATCAGCCCCAGCATTTT. The full variable domain, with the rest looked up from reference TRBV28 and TRBJ1-5, is DVKVTQSSRYLVKRTGEKVFLECVQDMDHENMFWYRQDPGLGLRLIYFSYDVKMKEKGDIPEGYSVSREKKERFSLILESASTNQTSMYLCASRGGDRDHQPQHFGDGTRLSIL.